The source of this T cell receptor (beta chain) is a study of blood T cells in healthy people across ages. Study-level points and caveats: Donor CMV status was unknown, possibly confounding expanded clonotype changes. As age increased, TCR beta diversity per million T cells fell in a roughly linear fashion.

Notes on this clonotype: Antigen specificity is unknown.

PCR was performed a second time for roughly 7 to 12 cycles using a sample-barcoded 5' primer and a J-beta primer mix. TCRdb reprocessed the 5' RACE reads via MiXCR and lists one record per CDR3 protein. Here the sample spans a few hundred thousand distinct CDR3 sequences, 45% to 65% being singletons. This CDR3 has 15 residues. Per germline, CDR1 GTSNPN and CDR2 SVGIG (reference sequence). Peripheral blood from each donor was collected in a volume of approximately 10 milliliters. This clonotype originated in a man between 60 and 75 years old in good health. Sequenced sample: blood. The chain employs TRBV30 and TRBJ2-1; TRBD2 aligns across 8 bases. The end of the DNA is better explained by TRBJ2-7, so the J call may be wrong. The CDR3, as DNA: TGTGCCTGGAGTTGGAGCGGGAGAACCTACAATGAGCAGTACTTC. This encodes CAWSWSGRTYNEQYF.